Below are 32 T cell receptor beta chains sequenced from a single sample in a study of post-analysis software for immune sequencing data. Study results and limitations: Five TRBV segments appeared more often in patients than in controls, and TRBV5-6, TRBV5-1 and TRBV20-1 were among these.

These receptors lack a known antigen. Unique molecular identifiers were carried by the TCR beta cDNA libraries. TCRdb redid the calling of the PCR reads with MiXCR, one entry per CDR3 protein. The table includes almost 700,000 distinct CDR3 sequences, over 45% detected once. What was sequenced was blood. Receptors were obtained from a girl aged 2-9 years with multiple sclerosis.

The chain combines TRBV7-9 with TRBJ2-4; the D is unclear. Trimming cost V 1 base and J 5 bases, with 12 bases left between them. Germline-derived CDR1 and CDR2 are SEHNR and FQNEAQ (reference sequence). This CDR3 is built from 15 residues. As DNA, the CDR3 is TGTGCCAGCAGCTTAGGACGATTTTCCGAAAACATTCAGTACTTC. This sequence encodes CASSLGRFSENIQYF.

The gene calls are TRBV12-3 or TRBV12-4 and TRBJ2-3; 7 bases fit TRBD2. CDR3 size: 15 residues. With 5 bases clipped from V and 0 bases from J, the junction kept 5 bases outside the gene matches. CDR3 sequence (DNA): TGTGCCAGCAGTATGCGGGGGAGCAGCACAGATACGCAGTATTTT. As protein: CASSMRGSSTDTQYF.

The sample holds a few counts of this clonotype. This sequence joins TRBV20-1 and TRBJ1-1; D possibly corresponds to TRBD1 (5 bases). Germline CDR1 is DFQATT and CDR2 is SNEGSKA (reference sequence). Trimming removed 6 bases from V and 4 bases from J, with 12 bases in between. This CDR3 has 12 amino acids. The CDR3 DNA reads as TGCAGTGCCGAGGGGAAGGGCACTGAAGCTTTCTTT. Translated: CSAEGKGTEAFF.

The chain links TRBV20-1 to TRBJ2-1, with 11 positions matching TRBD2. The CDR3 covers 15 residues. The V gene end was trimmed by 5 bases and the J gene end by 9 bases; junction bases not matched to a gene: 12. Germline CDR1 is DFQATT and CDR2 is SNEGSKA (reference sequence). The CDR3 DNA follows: TGCAGTGCTCCGACGATAGCGGGGGGGCAGAGTGAGCAGTTCTTC. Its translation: CSAPTIAGGQSEQFF.

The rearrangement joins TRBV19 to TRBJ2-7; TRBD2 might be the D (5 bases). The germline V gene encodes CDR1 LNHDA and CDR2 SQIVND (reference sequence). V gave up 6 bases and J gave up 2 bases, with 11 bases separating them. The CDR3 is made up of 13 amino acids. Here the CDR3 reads CASRNTGTYEQYF. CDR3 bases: TGTGCCAGTAGGAACACGGGAACCTACGAGCAGTACTTC.

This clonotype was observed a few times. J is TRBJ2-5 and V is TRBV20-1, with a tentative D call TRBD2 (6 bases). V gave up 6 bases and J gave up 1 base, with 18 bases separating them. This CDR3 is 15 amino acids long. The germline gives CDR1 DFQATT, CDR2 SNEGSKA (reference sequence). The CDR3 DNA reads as TGCAGTGCCGATGACGGGAGTTGGGGCCAAGAGACCCAGTACTTC. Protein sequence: CSADDGSWGQETQYF.

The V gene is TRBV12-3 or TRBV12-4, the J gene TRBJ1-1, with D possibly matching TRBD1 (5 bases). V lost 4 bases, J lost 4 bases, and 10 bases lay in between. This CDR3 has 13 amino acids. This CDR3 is CASSYVGPTEAFF. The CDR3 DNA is TGTGCCAGCAGTTACGTGGGGCCCACTGAAGCTTTCTTT.

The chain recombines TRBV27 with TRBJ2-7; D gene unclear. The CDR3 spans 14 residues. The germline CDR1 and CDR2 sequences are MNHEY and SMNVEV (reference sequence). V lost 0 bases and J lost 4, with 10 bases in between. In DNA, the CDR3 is TGTGCCAGCAGTTTATCGCTAGAGACGTACGAGCAGTACTTC. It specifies CASSLSLETYEQYF.

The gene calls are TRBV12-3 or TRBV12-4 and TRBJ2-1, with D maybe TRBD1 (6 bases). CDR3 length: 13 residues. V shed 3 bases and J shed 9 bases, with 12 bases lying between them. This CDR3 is CASSLAQGGEQFF. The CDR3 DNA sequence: TGTGCCAGCAGTTTGGCACAGGGTGGTGAGCAGTTCTTC.

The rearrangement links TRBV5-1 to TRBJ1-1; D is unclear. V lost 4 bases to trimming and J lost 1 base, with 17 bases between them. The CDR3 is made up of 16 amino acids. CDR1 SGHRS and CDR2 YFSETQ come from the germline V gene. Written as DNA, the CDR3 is TGCGCCAGCAGCCCCGGTGACCTCATCACGAACACTGAAGCTTTCTTT. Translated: CASSPGDLITNTEAFF. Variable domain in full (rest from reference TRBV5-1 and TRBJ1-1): KAGVTQTPRYLIKTRGQQVTLSCSPISGHRSVSWYQQTPGQGLQFLFEYFSETQRNKGNFPGRFSGRQFSNSRSEMNVSTLELGDSALYLCASSPGDLITNTEAFFGQGTRLTVV.

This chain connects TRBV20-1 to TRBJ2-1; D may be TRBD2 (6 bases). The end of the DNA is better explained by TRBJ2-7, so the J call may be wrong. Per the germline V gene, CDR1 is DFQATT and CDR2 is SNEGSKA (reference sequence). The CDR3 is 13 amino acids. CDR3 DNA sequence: TGCAGTGGCGGGATAAGCTCCTACAATGAGCAGTACTTC. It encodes CSGGISSYNEQYF.

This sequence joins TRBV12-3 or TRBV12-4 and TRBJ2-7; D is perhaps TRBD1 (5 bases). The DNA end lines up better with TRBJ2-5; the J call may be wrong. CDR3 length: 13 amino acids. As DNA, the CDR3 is TGTGCCAGCAGTTTCCAGGGCCTTGGGACCCAGTACTTC. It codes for CASSFQGLGTQYF.

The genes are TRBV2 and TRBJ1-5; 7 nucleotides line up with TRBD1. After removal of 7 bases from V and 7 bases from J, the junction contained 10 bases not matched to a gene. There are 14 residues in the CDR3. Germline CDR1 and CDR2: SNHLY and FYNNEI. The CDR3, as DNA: TGTGCCAGCACCCCACAGGGGTCTCGGCAGCCCCAGCATTTT. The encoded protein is CASTPQGSRQPQHF.

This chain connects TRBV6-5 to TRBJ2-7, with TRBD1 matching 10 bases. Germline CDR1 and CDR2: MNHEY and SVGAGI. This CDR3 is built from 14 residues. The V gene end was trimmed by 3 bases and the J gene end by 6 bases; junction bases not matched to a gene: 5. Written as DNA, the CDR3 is TGTGCCAGCAGTTATGGGACAGGGGTCGTCGAGCAGTACTTC. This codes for CASSYGTGVVEQYF.

CDR3 DNA sequence: TGTGCCAGCAGCGCCCGGACAGGGAATGATGAGCAGTTCTTC. Protein: CASSARTGNDEQFF. The chain carries TRBV11-1 and TRBJ2-1, with 8 bases fitting TRBD1. The CDR3 is 14 residues long. CDR1 SGHAT and CDR2 FQDESV come from the germline V gene (reference sequence). V lost 5 bases to trimming and J lost 8 bases; unmatched junction nucleotides: 8.

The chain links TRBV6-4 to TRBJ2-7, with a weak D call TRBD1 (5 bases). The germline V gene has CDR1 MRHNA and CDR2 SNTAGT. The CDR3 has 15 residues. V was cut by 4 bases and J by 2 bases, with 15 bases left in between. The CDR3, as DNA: TGTGCCAGCAGTGTGGGGCGCCAGCTACCCTACGAGCAGTACTTC. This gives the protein CASSVGRQLPYEQYF.

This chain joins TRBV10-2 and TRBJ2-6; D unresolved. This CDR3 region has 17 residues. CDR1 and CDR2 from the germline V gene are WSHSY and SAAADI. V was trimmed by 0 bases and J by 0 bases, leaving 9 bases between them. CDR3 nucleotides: TGCGCCAGCAGTGAGTCCGTCGAACCCTCTGGGGCCAACGTCCTGACTTTC. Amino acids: CASSESVEPSGANVLTF.

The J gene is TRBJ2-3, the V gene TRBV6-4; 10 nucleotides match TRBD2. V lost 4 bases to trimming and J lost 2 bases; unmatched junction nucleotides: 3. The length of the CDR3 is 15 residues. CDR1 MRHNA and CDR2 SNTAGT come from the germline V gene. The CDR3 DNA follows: TGTGCCAGCAGTGTACTAGCGGGGAACACAGATACGCAGTATTTT. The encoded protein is CASSVLAGNTDTQYF.

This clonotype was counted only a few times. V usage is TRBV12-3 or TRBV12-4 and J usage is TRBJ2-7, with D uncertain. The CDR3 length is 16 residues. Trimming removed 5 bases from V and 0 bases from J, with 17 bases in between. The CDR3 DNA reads TGTGCCAGCAGTGACGACGGAGCCGGCACCTCCTACGAGCAGTACTTC. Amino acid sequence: CASSDDGAGTSYEQYF.

CDR3 nucleotides: TGCAGCGTTGCTAGTTGGGGACAGGGCTACGAGCAGTACTTC. Residues: CSVASWGQGYEQYF. This chain links TRBV29-1 with TRBJ2-7, with TRBD1 matching over 9 bases. Trimming cost V 4 bases and J 3 bases; bases outside gene matches: 7. This CDR3 spans 14 amino acids. CDR1 is SQVTM and CDR2 is ANQGSEA in the germline V gene.

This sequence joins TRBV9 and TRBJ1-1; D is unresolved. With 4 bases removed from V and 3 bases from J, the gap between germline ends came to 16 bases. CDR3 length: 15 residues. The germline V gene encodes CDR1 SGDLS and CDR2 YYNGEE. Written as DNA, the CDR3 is TGTGCCAGCAGCCCTCGGTTGGGATTGGACACTGAAGCTTTCTTT. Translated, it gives CASSPRLGLDTEAFF.

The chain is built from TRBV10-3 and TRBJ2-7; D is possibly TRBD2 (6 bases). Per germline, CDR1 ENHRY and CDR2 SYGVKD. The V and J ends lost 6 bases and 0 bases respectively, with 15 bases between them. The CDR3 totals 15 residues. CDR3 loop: CAIRERTGDSYEQYF. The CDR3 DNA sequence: TGTGCCATCAGGGAGAGGACGGGGGACTCCTACGAGCAGTACTTC.

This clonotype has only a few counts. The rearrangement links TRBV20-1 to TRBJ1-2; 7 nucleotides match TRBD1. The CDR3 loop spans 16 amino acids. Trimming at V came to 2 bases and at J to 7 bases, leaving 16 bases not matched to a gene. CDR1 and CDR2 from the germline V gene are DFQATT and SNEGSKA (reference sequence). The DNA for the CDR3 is TGCAGTGCTAGATCGGAGACAGGGAGTTTTAAGGTTGGCTACACCTTC. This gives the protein CSARSETGSFKVGYTF.

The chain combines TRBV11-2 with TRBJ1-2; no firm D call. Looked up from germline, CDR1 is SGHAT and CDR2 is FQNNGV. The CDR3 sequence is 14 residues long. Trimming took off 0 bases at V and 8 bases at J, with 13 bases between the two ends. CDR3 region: CASSLDQWGYGYTF. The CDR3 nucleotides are TGTGCCAGCAGCTTAGATCAGTGGGGTTACGGCTACACCTTC.

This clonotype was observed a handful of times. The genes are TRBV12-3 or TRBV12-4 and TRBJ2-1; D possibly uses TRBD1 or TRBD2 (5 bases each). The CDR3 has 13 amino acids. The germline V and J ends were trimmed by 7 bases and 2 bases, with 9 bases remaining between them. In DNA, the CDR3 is TGTGCCAGCAAGCCGGGGCCCTACAATGAGCAGTTCTTC. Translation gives CASKPGPYNEQFF.

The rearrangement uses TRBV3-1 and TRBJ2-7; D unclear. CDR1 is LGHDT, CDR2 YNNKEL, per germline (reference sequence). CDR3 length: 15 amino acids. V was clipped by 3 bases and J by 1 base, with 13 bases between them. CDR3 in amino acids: CASSQRPAKSYEQYF. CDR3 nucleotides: TGTGCCAGCAGCCAGAGACCAGCGAAGTCCTACGAGCAGTACTTC.

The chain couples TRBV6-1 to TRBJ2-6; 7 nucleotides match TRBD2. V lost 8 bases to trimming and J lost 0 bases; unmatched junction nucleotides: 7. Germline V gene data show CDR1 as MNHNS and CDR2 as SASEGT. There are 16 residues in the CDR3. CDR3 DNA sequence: TGTGCCAGCGGGAGGGAAGGACTCTCTGGGGCCAACGTCCTGACTTTC. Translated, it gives CASGREGLSGANVLTF.

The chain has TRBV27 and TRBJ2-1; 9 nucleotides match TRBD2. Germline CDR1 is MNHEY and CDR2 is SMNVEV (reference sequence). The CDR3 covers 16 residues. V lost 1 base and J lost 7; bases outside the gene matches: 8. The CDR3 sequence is CASSLFPAGGENEQFF. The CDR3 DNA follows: TGTGCCAGCAGTTTATTTCCAGCGGGAGGCGAGAATGAGCAGTTCTTC.

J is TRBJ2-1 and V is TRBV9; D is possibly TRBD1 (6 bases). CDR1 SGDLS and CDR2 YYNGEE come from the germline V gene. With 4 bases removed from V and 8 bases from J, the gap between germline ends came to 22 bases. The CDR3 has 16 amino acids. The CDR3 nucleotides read TGTGCCAGCAGCCAAGAGGGGCAGGGGTTCGGCGATGAGCAGTTCTTC. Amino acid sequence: CASSQEGQGFGDEQFF.

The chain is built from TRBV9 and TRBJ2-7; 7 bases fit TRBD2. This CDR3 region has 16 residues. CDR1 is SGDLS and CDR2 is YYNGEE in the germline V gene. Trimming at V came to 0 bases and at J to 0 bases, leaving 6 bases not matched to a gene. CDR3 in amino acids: CASSVGEGASSYEQYF. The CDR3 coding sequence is TGTGCCAGCAGCGTAGGGGAGGGCGCGAGCTCCTACGAGCAGTACTTC.

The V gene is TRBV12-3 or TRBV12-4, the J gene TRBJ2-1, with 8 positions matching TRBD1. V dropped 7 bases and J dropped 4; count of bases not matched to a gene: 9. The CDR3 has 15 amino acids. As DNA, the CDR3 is TGTGCCAGCATCCTAGACAGGGGAGCGTACAATGAGCAGTTCTTC. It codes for CASILDRGAYNEQFF.

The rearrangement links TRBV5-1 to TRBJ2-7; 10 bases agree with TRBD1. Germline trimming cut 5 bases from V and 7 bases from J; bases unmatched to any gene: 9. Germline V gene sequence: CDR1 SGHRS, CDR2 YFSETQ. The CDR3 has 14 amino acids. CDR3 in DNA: TGCGCCAGCAGGACCGGGACAGGGGCTGGAGAGCAGTACTTC. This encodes CASRTGTGAGEQYF.